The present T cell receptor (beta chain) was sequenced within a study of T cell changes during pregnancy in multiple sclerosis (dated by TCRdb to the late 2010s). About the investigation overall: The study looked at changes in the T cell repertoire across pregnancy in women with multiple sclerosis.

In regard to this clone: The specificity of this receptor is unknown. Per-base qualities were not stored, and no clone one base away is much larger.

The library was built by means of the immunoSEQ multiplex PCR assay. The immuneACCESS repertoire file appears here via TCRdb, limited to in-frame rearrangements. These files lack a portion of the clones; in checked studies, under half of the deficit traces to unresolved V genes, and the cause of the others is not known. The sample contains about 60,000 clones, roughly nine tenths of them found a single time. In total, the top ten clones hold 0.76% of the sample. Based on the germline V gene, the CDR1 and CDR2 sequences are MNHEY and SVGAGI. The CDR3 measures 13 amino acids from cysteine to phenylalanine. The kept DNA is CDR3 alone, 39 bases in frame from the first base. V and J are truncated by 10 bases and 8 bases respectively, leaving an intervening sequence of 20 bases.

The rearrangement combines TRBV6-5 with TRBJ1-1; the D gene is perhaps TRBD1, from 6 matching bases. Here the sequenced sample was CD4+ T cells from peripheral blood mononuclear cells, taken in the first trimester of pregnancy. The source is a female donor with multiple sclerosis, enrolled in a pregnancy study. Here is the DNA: TGTGCCACCAGGACCCCAACAGGGACAGAAGCTTTCTTT. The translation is CATRTPTGTEAFF.